The source of this T cell receptor (beta chain) is a study of shared clonotypes between healthy human individuals. Findings of the study overall: What naive subsets generally showed was a larger estimated richness than memory subsets showed. Across a handful of donors, naive CD4 shared approximately 4.5%, naive CD8 over 3%, memory CD4 more than 2%, memory CD8 0.4% to 0.5%. Sequencing of the sorted subsets was shown by rarefaction to be incomplete despite large depth.

In the naive CD8 group, cells lacked CD45RO and were positively selected for CCR7, so terminally differentiated effector memory CD45RA+ cells were left out. Participating donors were healthy, HIV-negative adults free of recent acute infections or vaccinations. Of note for this clone: The antigen remains unidentified.

The method was immunoSEQ multiplex PCR; TCRdb's version includes in-frame clones alone and lacks a portion of them. Of around 2,000,000 clones listed, roughly 95% are singletons. Germline V lookup: CDR1 MGHDK, CDR2 SYGVNS. The CDR3 covers 15 residues. Trimming pared 2 bases from V and 8 bases from J, leaving 13 bases between. The clonotype comes from a man younger than 35 in good health. The chain recombines TRBV25-1 with TRBJ1-6; D not resolved. Material for sequencing was naive CD8+ T cells sorted from blood. CDR3 nucleotides: TGTGCCAGCAGTGAACCAAATCTTCCTGATTCACCCCTCCACTTT. Translating it yields CASSEPNLPDSPLHF.